Shown below are 25 T cell receptor beta chains from a single sample sequenced in a study of CD8 T cells in ankylosing spondylitis. In TCRdb, the 5' RACE reads were re-called with MiXCR into one record per CDR3 protein. The sample lists roughly 38,000 distinct CDR3 sequences, 10% to 13% seen once, with approximately 16% in the top ten. The specimen sequenced was blood, either unsorted or a sorted T cell fraction (not recorded which). The receptors stem from a male donor with ankylosing spondylitis or in good health (not recorded which).

This clonotype was counted many times. This rearrangement joins TRBV20-1 to TRBJ2-2; D not certain. The CDR3 has 12 residues. The V and J ends lost 1 base and 1 base respectively, with 1 base between them. Germline lookup yields CDR1 DFQATT and CDR2 SNEGSKA (reference sequence). CDR3 bases: TGCAGTGCTAGAGTGAACACCGGGGAGCTGTTTTTT. Translation gives CSARVNTGELFF.

This clonotype was seen at least ten times. V gene TRBV4-1 combines with J gene TRBJ2-1, with a possible D match to TRBD2 (5 bases). Germline CDR1 is MGHRA and CDR2 is YSYEKL. V lost 2 bases, J lost 14 bases, and 19 bases lay in between. CDR3 size: 14 residues. DNA of the CDR3: TGCGCCAGCAGCCAATTATCAGGCTCGGGATTAAAGTTCTTC. It yields the protein CASSQLSGSGLKFF.

This clonotype was seen ten or more times. The V call is TRBV7-3, the J call TRBJ2-1; 9 bases fit TRBD2. V lost 5 bases, J lost 6 bases, and 14 bases stayed unmatched. The CDR3 runs to 17 residues. Germline CDR1 and CDR2: SGHTA and FQGTGA. CDR3 bases: TGTGCCAGCAGCCCACCGGAGGCGGGAGGGAGTTCCAATGAGCAGTTCTTC. Translation: CASSPPEAGGSSNEQFF. Full variable domain (outside the CDR3, taken from reference TRBV7-3 and TRBJ2-1): GAGVSQTPSNKVTEKGKYVELRCDPISGHTALYWYRQSLGQGPEFLIYFQGTGAADDSGLPNDRFFAVRPEGSVSTLKIQRTERGDSAVYLCASSPPEAGGSSNEQFFGPGTRLTVL.

This clonotype was detected ten times or more. The chain combines TRBV6-1 with TRBJ2-1, with 9 bases fitting TRBD1. The germline V gene has CDR1 MNHNS and CDR2 SASEGT. J was trimmed by 9 bases and V by 7 bases; bases with no gene match: 13. The CDR3 spans 15 residues. The CDR3 is CASTSSGTGYREQFF. The CDR3 DNA follows: TGTGCCAGCACATCTTCAGGGACAGGGTACCGTGAGCAGTTCTTC.

This clonotype was found many times. The genes are TRBV4-2 and TRBJ2-1; no clear D. Trimming removed 0 bases from V and 5 bases from J, with 17 bases in between. Germline CDR1 is LGHNA and CDR2 is YNFKEQ. This CDR3 comprises 17 residues. The CDR3: CASSQDGPTQHNNEQFF. CDR3 bases: TGTGCCAGCAGCCAAGACGGACCGACTCAGCATAACAATGAGCAGTTCTTC.

At least ten counts were recorded for this clonotype. The rearrangement links TRBV6-1 to TRBJ2-3; no definite D call. CDR1 is MNHNS and CDR2 is SASEGT in the germline V gene. Between the trimmed V and J ends, which lost 3 bases and 3 bases, there was a span of 7 bases. The CDR3 has 13 residues. Written as DNA, the CDR3 is TGTGCCAGCAGTGACGGGCTAACAGATACGCAGTATTTT. Encoded protein: CASSDGLTDTQYF.

This clonotype was counted ten times or more. The chain carries TRBV12-3 or TRBV12-4 and TRBJ2-7; 7 nucleotides align to TRBD2. CDR3 length: 13 amino acids. With V trimmed by 1 base and J by 6 bases, 3 bases remained unmatched. In DNA, the CDR3 is TGTGCCAGCAGTTTAGGGGTAGCGGGCGAGCAGTACTTC. It encodes CASSLGVAGEQYF.

The chain combines TRBV6-2 or TRBV6-3 with TRBJ2-3; D is possibly TRBD2 (6 bases). The CDR3 spans 13 residues. Germline V CDR1 and CDR2: MNHEY, SVGEGT. V dropped 8 bases and J dropped 2 bases, with 11 bases sitting between them. CDR3 sequence: CASEAGLTDTQYF. The CDR3 DNA is TGTGCCAGCGAGGCGGGGCTCACAGATACGCAGTATTTT.

Written as DNA, the CDR3 is TGTGCCAGCAGCCAAGACAGGGATGGAACCGGGGAGCTGTTTTTT. It codes for CASSQDRDGTGELFF. This sequence joins TRBV3-1 and TRBJ2-2; D may be TRBD1 (5 bases). V was clipped by 0 bases and J by 5 bases, with 10 bases between them. Germline lookup yields CDR1 LGHDT and CDR2 YNNKEL (reference sequence). The CDR3 is made up of 15 amino acids. The variable domain in full, completed from reference TRBV3-1 and TRBJ2-2, reads DTAVSQTPKYLVTQMGNDKSIKCEQNLGHDTMYWYKQDSKKFLKIMFSYNNKELIINETVPNRFSPKSPDKAHLNLHINSLELGDSAVYFCASSQDRDGTGELFFGEGSRLTVL.

This clonotype has just a few counts. This chain uses TRBV6-5 with TRBJ2-7; D gene uncertain. This CDR3 region has 17 residues. Germline loops: CDR1 MNHEY, CDR2 SVGAGI. Between the trimmed V and J ends, which lost 2 bases and 3 bases, there was a span of 20 bases. CDR3 nucleotide sequence: TGTGCCAGCAGTTACCTCCCCACGGAATCCCCCTTCTACGAGCAGTACTTC. It yields the protein CASSYLPTESPFYEQYF.

This clonotype was seen at least ten times. The rearrangement links TRBV4-2 to TRBJ2-1; D gene unclear. Germline V lookup: CDR1 LGHNA, CDR2 YNFKEQ. Trimming took 5 bases from V and 2 from J, leaving 10 bases between them. The length of the CDR3 is 14 residues. CDR3 nucleotides: TGTGCCAGCAGCTCGCGGATGCCCTACAATGAGCAGTTCTTC. Translation: CASSSRMPYNEQFF.

This clonotype was picked up many times. The chain uses TRBV6-1 and TRBJ2-1; D tentatively reads TRBD1 or TRBD2 (5 bases each). Germline CDR1 reads MNHNS; CDR2 reads SASEGT. Trimming removed 6 bases from V and 5 bases from J, with 20 bases in between. The CDR3 covers 16 residues. The CDR3 DNA reads as TGTGCCAGCAGGCGAAACGGGGCCCTCCCAAACAATGAGCAGTTCTTC. Amino acids: CASRRNGALPNNEQFF.

This clonotype has a handful of counts. The chain couples TRBV7-6 to TRBJ2-2; D gene unclear. This CDR3 spans 12 amino acids. Germline loops: CDR1 SGHVS, CDR2 FNYEAQ. V was cut by 0 bases and J by 7 bases, with 3 bases left in between. CDR3: CASSLAGGELFF. DNA for the CDR3: TGTGCCAGCAGCTTAGCGGGCGGGGAGCTGTTTTTT.

The chain uses TRBV6-6 and TRBJ2-7, with 9 bases identical to TRBD1. The CDR3 covers 12 residues. Looked up from germline, CDR1 is MNHNY and CDR2 is SVGAGI (reference sequence). V shed 5 bases and J 6 bases; nucleotides not matched to a gene: 2. The CDR3 DNA sequence: TGTGCCAGCAGTGGGGACAGGGCCGAGCAGTACTTC. Translated, it gives CASSGDRAEQYF.

This clonotype was picked up many times. The chain couples TRBV12-3 or TRBV12-4 to TRBJ1-4; D not resolved. The CDR3 runs 11 residues. The V end lost 8 bases, the J end lost 8 bases, and 9 bases lay between the germline ends. The CDR3 nucleotides read TGTGCCAGCGAGTTTCGGGAAAAACTGTTTTTT. It translates to CASEFREKLFF.

This clonotype was picked up many times. This sequence joins TRBV15 and TRBJ2-2; weak D call: TRBD1 (6 bases). The CDR3 has 14 residues. Germline loops: CDR1 LNHNV, CDR2 YYDKDF (reference sequence). Deletions cut 5 bases from V and 3 bases from J, with 10 bases between. The CDR3 is CATSGGQHTGELFF. In DNA, the CDR3 is TGTGCCACCAGCGGGGGACAACACACCGGGGAGCTGTTTTTT.

The table lists this clonotype with many counts. The chain has TRBV27 and TRBJ2-7; no definite D call. CDR1 MNHEY and CDR2 SMNVEV come from the germline V gene (reference sequence). V shed 0 bases and J shed 0 bases, with 12 bases lying between them. The CDR3 length is 16 residues. The CDR3, as DNA: TGTGCCAGCAGTTTATCGATCCAGGCAAACTCCTACGAGCAGTACTTC. Amino acids: CASSLSIQANSYEQYF.

Ten or more counts support this clonotype. The chain carries TRBV5-1 and TRBJ2-7; TRBD1 is a possible D gene (6 bases). V lost 0 bases and J 0 bases, leaving 16 bases between the germline ends. CDR1 and CDR2 from the germline V gene are SGHRS and YFSETQ. The CDR3 spans 17 residues. Here the CDR3 reads CASSLAGTGHASYEQYF. CDR3 sequence (DNA): TGCGCCAGCAGCTTGGCCGGTACGGGACACGCCTCCTACGAGCAGTACTTC.

This clonotype was recorded many times. J is TRBJ2-1 and V is TRBV7-8; 12 positions match TRBD2. V trimming: 2 bases; J trimming: 7 bases; junction bases outside the gene matches: 6. The CDR3 is made up of 16 amino acids. The germline CDR1 and CDR2 sequences are SGHVS and FQNEAQ. The CDR3 loop reads CASSLMTSGGLNEQFF. CDR3 nucleotides: TGTGCCAGCAGCTTAATGACTAGCGGGGGTCTAAATGAGCAGTTCTTC.

Many counts were recorded for this clonotype. V usage is TRBV28 and J usage is TRBJ2-2; D perhaps matches TRBD1 (6 bases). CDR3 length equals 13 residues. Germline lookup yields CDR1 MDHEN and CDR2 SYDVKM. In DNA, the CDR3 is TGTGTCACATCTCCGGGGACAATCGGGGAGCTGTTTTTT. Protein product: CVTSPGTIGELFF.

This clonotype showed up many times. The genes are TRBV11-3 and TRBJ2-1; 12 bases line up with TRBD1. Germline trimming cut 5 bases from V and 8 bases from J; bases unmatched to any gene: 10. This CDR3 contains 16 residues. CDR1 is SGHNT and CDR2 is YENEEA in the germline V gene. The CDR3 DNA reads as TGTGCCAGCAGCCCGAGTGGGGGACAGGGGGCTTATGAGCAGTTCTTC. It yields the protein CASSPSGGQGAYEQFF.

This clonotype has at least ten counts. V gene TRBV20-1 combines with J gene TRBJ2-7, with TRBD1 matching 10 bases. The ends lost 8 bases at V and 7 bases at J; junction bases unmatched: 8. Germline V CDR1 and CDR2: DFQATT, SNEGSKA (reference sequence). This CDR3 is 12 amino acids long. The CDR3 loop is CSTGTGEREQYF. The DNA for the CDR3 is TGCAGTACCGGGACAGGGGAAAGGGAGCAGTACTTC.

This clonotype has a count of ten or more. The gene calls are TRBV9 and TRBJ2-3; D remains unclear. CDR1 and CDR2 from the germline V gene are SGDLS and YYNGEE. The CDR3 runs 11 residues. V dropped 2 bases and J dropped 4 bases, with 2 bases sitting between them. The CDR3 here is CASSVADTQYF. In DNA, the CDR3 is TGTGCCAGCAGCGTCGCAGATACGCAGTATTTT.

The chain has TRBV12-3 or TRBV12-4 and TRBJ1-2; 8 bases are shared with TRBD1. The CDR3 contains 15 residues. V gave up 6 bases and J gave up 5 bases; unmatched junction bases: 11. DNA for the CDR3: TGTGCCAGCAGAAACACCGGGACAGGAAAGTATGGCTACACCTTC. Residues: CASRNTGTGKYGYTF.

The J gene is TRBJ2-1, the V gene TRBV11-2; perhaps TRBD1 as D (6 bases). V lost 7 bases, J lost 5 bases, and 21 bases lay in between. The germline CDR1 and CDR2 sequences are SGHAT and FQNNGV. This CDR3 region has 16 residues. CDR3 sequence: CASNKGGSIVHNEQFF. The CDR3 nucleotides are TGTGCCAGCAACAAAGGGGGTAGCATCGTCCACAATGAGCAGTTCTTC.